Detailed here is one T cell receptor (beta chain). This record comes from a study of T-cell reconstitution after alpha-beta-depleted transplantation in children. The germline V gene has CDR1 MNHEY and CDR2 SVGAGI. This CDR3 comprises 16 residues. The V end lost 6 bases, the J end lost 3 bases, and 15 bases lay between the germline ends. Preparation of the TCRbeta library used unique molecular identifiers. Each CDR3 protein gets one entry after TCRdb re-called the PCR reads with MiXCR. The sample contains 490,000 or so distinct CDR3 sequences, approximately 13% of which appear only once. The clonotype comes from a human donor who donated a stem cell graft to a child with combined immunodeficiency. The chain couples TRBV6-5 to TRBJ1-6; unclear D gene. Sequences were derived from PBMCs from the stem cell graft donor, sampled from the stem cell graft. CDR3 coding DNA: TGTGCCAGCAGCCCCCAGCGATCCGGCTATAATTCACCCCTCCACTTT. This encodes CASSPQRSGYNSPLHF.